The 2 T cell receptor beta chains given below trace back to one sample, sequenced in a study of shared T cell receptors in the human thymus. Using immunoSEQ multiplex PCR, the repertoire was profiled, and TCRdb retains in-frame clones only, with some absent. The sample contains about 500,000 clones, approximately 80% of which appear only once. These same data were also listed under a study on human thymus T cells.

The source material was thymocytes. These TCRs come from a boy in the first two years of life with a congenital heart defect.

The chain is built from TRBV7-2 and TRBJ2-1; maybe TRBD2 (7 bases). The germline V gene encodes CDR1 SGHTA and CDR2 FQGNSA. CDR3 length equals 15 residues. Trimming cost V 5 bases and J 0 bases, with 11 bases left between them. Written as DNA, the CDR3 is TGTGCCAGCAGCGAGGGGGGGAGCTCCTACAATGAGCAGTTCTTC. This codes for CASSEGGSSYNEQFF.

The chain couples TRBV7-6 to TRBJ2-7; D may be TRBD1 (6 bases). Germline-derived CDR1 and CDR2 are SGHVS and FNYEAQ. Trimming took 3 bases from V and 2 from J, leaving 14 bases between them. The CDR3 is 15 amino acids. CDR3 in amino acids: CASSFAGEGPYEQYF. The CDR3 DNA sequence: TGTGCCAGCAGCTTTGCAGGGGAAGGCCCCTACGAGCAGTACTTC.